Reported below is one T cell receptor (beta chain). This clone's antigen is unknown. Qualities for individual bases were not recorded, and no much larger clone is one base off. Per the publication, the time point label means: patch test 1, 2 weeks after DPC sensitization. The treatment or condition label, as the study defines it: therapeutic diphenylcyclopropenone sensitization with weekly scalp DPC. At each patch-test visit, blood was drawn before the patch test was applied. Eligible patients were aged 18 to 70, diagnosed with alopecia, deemed suitable for DPC therapy, and excluded if pregnant. Unfractionated whole blood was collected in Tempus Blood RNA tubes, and total RNA was extracted from that blood. Receptors were amplified or captured by RACE. The data were produced on a NextSeq 500. During library preparation, unique molecular identifiers were attached to individual cDNA molecules so that TCRs could be counted in a quantitative, reproducible way. From each blood RNA sample, both TCR alpha and TCR beta chains were sequenced. On the authors' methods: The median number of TCRs per sample was approximately 93,000, ranging from about 23,224 to 690,600. V, J and CDR3 annotation of the TCR reads was performed with the Decombinator software suite. To make PS versus PT1 abundance plots, every sample was subsampled to the same number of TCRs (28,000). TCRs were defined as expanded if absent before sensitization and observed at least eight times at the 2-week time point. TCRdb redid the processing of the public reads, applying fastp at Q25 and MiXCR, and retained in-frame beta chains. Each record represents a unique CDR3 protein, reported with the most common genes and DNA among its rows. The V and J calls, along with clone size, are taken from TCRdb and not from the paper's own processing. Counted in this sample were around 74,000 distinct CDR3 sequences; 32% of them appeared once. Of the sample, roughly 10% is held by the ten largest clones.

This record belongs to a study of human T cells and chemical hapten exposure (dated by TCRdb to the early 2020s). Turning to the overall study: For sensitization, 2% DPC in acetone was applied to an approximately 2 cm by approximately 2 cm area of upper inner arm skin. Weekly therapeutic DPC doses were additionally applied to the scalp of patients throughout the roughly 23-week study period. Patch tests used Finn chambers with 0.01% DPC on the upper back, scored after 6 days by International Contact Dermatitis Research Group standards. The patient cohort, mostly female, included alopecia areata with under or over 50% scalp involvement, alopecia totalis and alopecia universalis. Libraries were pooled for sequencing, and per-sample TCR yields varied mainly because of small differences in library volumes within the pool. The study tracked peripheral blood TCR repertoire changes in vivo during primary and secondary sensitization to the hapten diphenylcyclopropenone (DPC) in alopecia patients. Patient blood was sampled pre-sensitization (week 0) and at 2, 6 and about 24 weeks after DPC sensitization. Blood for TCR sequencing was provided by twenty-nine alopecia patients at one to four time points (pre-sensitization, 2, 6 and 24 weeks).

Counted from cysteine to phenylalanine, this CDR3 has 15 amino acids. The entry retains the CDR3 DNA only, 45 bases that are in frame from base 1. Reading the germline V gene gives CDR1 SGDLS and CDR2 YYNGEE. Trimming at the junction amounts to 1 base on V and 0 bases on J, and the germline ends lie 7 bases apart. The paper's findings and limits, for the study overall: Alopecia, a presumed autoimmune disease, was present in all patients, so the immune response of the patients might differ from that of healthy individuals. Significantly more large CDR3 similarity clusters were formed by expanded TCRs than by pre-sensitization or healthy control sets, consistent with antigen-driven responses. After repeated subsampling, changes were observed in the strength of the expansion versus patch-test correlation and in the threshold at which the correlation became significant. A positive correlation was found between the number of PT1 expanded TCRs and patch test score, with significance reached at thresholds 8, 16 and 32 but not 4. DPC sensitization did not change the number of TCRs with a frequency above 1 in 1000, and there was no evidence of changes in global repertoire structure.

This receptor chain uses TRBV9 and TRBJ2-2; a tentative D match to TRBD2 spans 5 bases. The input for sequencing was whole blood, taken in connection with sensitization to the hapten diphenylcyclopropenone (DPC). This TCR came from a man aged 40-49 years with alopecia areata. Some clones in this sample may be carry-over from other donors' samples. The CDR3 reads as follows: CASSVRTANTGELFF. The nucleotide sequence reads TGTGCCAGCAGCGTACGGACTGCGAACACCGGGGAGCTGTTTTTT.